This section outlines one T cell receptor beta chain sequence together with its context. This specimen includes other DNA sequences encoding the same CDR3. The sample belongs to a study of T cell changes during pregnancy in multiple sclerosis. Clones were read by immunoSEQ multiplex PCR, and TCRdb kept only the in-frame ones, dropping some. The table records approximately 22,000 clones, around 81% of them present only once. This CDR3 region has 17 residues. The germline V gene has CDR1 SEHNR and CDR2 FQNEAQ (reference sequence). With V trimmed by 5 bases and J by 7 bases, 13 bases remained unmatched. Material: CD8+ T cells from peripheral blood mononuclear cells, obtained in the first trimester of pregnancy. This TCR was recovered from a female donor in good health, enrolled as a control in a pregnancy study. The genes are TRBV7-9 and TRBJ1-6; 8 nucleotides match TRBD1. The CDR3 loop is CASSPTRTGPGNSPLHF. CDR3 bases: TGTGCCAGCAGCCCCACCCGGACAGGGCCTGGGAATTCACCCCTCCACTTT.